Detailed here is one T cell receptor beta chain. Its specificity is unknown. These data come from a study of long-term antiretroviral therapy in people with HIV. General study findings and limits: HIV repertoires spanned narrower CDR3 length ranges than controls. Possibly under older ART regimens, blood was drawn between the mid-2000s and the late 2010s.

With V trimmed by 5 bases and J by 8 bases, 11 bases remained unmatched. CDR1 is MNHEY, CDR2 SVGAGI, per germline. The CDR3 is made up of 14 amino acids. At the survey level, the v3.0 immunoSEQ assay was run. The method was immunoSEQ multiplex PCR; TCRdb's version includes in-frame clones alone and lacks a portion of them. The data contain under 50,000 clones, around 88% of them seen just once; the ten biggest clones take up less than 4%. Specimens carried about 0.85-11 million cryopreserved PBMC before DNA extraction. The V call is TRBV6-5, the J call TRBJ1-2; 7 bases are shared with TRBD1. The input for sequencing was unsorted PBMCs, taken just before starting antiretroviral therapy. The source is a woman under 30 with HIV. The CDR3 region has the DNA TGTGCCAGCAGTCGAGGGACAGAGCGGCGAGGCTACACCTTC. It is translated as CASSRGTERRGYTF.